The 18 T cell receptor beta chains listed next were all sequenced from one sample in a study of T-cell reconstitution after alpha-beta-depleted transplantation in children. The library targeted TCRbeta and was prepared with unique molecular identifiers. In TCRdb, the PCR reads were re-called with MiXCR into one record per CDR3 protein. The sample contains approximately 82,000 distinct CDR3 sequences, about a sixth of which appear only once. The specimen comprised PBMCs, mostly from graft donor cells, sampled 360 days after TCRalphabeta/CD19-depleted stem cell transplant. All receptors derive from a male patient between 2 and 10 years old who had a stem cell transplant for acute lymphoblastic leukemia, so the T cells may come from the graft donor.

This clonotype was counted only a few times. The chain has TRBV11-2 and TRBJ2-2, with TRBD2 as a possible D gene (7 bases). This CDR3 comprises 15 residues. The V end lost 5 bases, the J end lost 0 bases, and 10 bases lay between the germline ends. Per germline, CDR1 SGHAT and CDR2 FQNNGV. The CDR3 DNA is TGTGCCAGCAGCCCGGGGGGCCCGAACACCGGGGAGCTGTTTTTT. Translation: CASSPGGPNTGELFF.

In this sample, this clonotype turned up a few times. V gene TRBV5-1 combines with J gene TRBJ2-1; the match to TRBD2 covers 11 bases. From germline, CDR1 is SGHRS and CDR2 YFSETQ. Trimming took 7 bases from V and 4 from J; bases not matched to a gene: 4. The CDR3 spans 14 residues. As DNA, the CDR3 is TGCGCCAGCGCCGGGACTAGCGGATACAATGAGCAGTTCTTC. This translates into CASAGTSGYNEQFF.

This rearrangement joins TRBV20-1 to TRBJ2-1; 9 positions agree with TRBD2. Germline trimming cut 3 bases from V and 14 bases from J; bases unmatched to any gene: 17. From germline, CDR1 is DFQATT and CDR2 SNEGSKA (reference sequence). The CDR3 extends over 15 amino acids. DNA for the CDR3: TGCAGTGCTAGTCGCCGTCTAGCGGGACTGGGAGGGGAGTTCTTC. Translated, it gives CSASRRLAGLGGEFF.

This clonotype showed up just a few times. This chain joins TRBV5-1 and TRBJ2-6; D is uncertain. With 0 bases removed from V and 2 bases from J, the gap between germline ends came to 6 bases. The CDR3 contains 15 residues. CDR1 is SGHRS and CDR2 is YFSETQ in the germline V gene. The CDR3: CASSLELAGANVLTF. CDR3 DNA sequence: TGCGCCAGCAGCTTGGAGCTAGCTGGGGCCAACGTCCTGACTTTC.

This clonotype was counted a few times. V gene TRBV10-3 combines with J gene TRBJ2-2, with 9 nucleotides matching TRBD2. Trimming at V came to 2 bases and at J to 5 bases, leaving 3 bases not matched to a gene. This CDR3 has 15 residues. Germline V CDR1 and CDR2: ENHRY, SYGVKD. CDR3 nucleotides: TGTGCCATCAGTGAGGTGGCGGGAGGGACCGGGGAGCTGTTTTTT. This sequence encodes CAISEVAGGTGELFF.

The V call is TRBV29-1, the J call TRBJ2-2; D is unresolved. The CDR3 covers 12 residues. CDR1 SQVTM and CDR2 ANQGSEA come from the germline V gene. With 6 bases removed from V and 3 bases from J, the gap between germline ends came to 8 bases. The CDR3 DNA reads TGCAGCGTGCAACCTTACACCGGGGAGCTGTTTTTT. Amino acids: CSVQPYTGELFF.

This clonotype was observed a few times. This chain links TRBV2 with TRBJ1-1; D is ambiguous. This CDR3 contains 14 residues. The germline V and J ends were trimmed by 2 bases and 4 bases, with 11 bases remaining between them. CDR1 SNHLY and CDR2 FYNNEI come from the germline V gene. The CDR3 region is CASSEWRLSTEAFF. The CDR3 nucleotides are TGTGCCAGCAGTGAATGGAGGCTGTCCACTGAAGCTTTCTTT.

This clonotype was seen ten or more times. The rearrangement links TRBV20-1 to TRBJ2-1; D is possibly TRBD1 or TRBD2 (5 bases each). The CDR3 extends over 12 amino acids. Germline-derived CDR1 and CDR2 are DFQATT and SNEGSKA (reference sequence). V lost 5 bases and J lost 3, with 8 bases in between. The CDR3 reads CSAEGYYNEQFF. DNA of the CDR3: TGCAGTGCTGAGGGGTACTACAATGAGCAGTTCTTC.

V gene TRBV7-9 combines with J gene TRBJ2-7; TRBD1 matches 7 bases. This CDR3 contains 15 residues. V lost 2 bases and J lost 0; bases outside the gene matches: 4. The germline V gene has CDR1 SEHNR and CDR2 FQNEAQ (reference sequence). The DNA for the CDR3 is TGTGCCAGCAGCTTACGGCAGGGGGACTCCTACGAGCAGTACTTC. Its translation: CASSLRQGDSYEQYF.

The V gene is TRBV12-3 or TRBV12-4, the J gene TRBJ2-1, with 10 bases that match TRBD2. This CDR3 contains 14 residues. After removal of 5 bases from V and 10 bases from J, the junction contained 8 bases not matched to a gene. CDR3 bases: TGTGCCAGCAGTGCGGGGCTAGCGGGAGTAGAGCAGTTCTTC. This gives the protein CASSAGLAGVEQFF.

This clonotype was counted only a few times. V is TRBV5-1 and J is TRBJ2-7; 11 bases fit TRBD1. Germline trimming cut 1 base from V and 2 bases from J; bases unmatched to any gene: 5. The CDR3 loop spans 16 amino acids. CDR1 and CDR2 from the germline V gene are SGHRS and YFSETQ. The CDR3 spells CASSLSPGQGAYEQYF. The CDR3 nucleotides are TGCGCCAGCAGCTTGTCCCCGGGACAGGGGGCCTACGAGCAGTACTTC.

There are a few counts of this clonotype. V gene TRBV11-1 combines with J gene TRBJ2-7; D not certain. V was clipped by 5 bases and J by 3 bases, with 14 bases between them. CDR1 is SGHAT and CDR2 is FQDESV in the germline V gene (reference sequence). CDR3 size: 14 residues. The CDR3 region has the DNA TGTGCCAGCAGCGCCGACAACTCCTACTACGAGCAGTACTTC. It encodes CASSADNSYYEQYF.

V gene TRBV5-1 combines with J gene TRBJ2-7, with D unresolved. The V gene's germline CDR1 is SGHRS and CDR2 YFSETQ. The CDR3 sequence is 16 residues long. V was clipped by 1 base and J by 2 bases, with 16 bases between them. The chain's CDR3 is CASSLHPAATPYEQYF. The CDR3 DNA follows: TGCGCCAGCAGCTTGCATCCAGCCGCGACTCCCTACGAGCAGTACTTC.

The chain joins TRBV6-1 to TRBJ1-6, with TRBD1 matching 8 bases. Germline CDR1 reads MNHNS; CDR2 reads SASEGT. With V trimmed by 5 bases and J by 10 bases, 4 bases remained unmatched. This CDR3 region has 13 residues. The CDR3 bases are TGTGCCAGCAGTAAGGACAGGGACTCACCCCTCCACTTT. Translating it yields CASSKDRDSPLHF.

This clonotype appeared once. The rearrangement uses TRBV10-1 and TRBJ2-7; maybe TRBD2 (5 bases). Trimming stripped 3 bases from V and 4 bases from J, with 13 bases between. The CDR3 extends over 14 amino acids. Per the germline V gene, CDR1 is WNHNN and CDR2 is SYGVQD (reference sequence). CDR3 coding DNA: TGCGCCAGCAGTGAAAGCAGACCGGGGTACGAGCAGTACTTC. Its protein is CASSESRPGYEQYF.

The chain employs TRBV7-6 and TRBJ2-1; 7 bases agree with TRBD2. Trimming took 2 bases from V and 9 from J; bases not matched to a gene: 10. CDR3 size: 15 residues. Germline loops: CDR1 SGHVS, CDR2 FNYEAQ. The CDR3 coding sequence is TGTGCCAGCAGCTTAAATTTGGGGACTAAAAGTGAGCAGTTCTTC. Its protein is CASSLNLGTKSEQFF.

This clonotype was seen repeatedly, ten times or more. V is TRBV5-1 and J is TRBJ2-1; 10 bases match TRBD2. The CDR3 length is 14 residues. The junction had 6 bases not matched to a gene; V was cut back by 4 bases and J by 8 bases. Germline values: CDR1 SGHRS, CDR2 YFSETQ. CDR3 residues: CASSGRLAGYEQFF. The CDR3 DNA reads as TGCGCCAGCAGCGGGAGACTAGCGGGTTATGAGCAGTTCTTC. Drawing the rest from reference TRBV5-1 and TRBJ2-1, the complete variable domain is KAGVTQTPRYLIKTRGQQVTLSCSPISGHRSVSWYQQTPGQGLQFLFEYFSETQRNKGNFPGRFSGRQFSNSRSEMNVSTLELGDSALYLCASSGRLAGYEQFFGPGTRLTVL.

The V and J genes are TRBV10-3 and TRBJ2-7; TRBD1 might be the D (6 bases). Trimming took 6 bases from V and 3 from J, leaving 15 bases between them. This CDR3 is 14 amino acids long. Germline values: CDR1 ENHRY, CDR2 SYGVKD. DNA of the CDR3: TGTGCCATCAGCTTTGGGGGCCCAAACTACGAGCAGTACTTC. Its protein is CAISFGGPNYEQYF.